Listed below are T cell receptor beta chains from one sample, sequenced in a study of T-cell memory formation after mild COVID-19. TCRdb passed the 5' RACE reads through MiXCR, listing each CDR3 protein once. Among about 390,000 distinct CDR3 sequences listed, roughly 15% were seen once. The sequenced sample was PBMCs or a T cell subset sorted from them (not recorded which). Receptors were obtained from a man aged 18-30 years who had mild COVID-19 (a few samples of this study predate the infection). Cell type and time point are not known. Each CDR3 is given with its conserved first and last residue. The order of the fields is V gene, CDR3 length, CDR3 protein.

v_gene: TRBV27
len: 14
CDR3aa: CASRGQGMNTEAFF

v_gene: TRBV5-4
len: 16
CDR3aa: CASSLEGWRNTDTQYF

v_gene: TRBV4-3
len: 16
CDR3aa: CASSQKQGTNTGELFF

v_gene: TRBV7-9
len: 13
CDR3aa: CASSFPGGGEQYF

v_gene: TRBV30
len: 15
CDR3aa: CAWDPGQRGNSPLHF

v_gene: TRBV6-5
len: 13
CDR3aa: CASSVAFFEKLFF

v_gene: TRBV20-1
len: 15
CDR3aa: CSARDRAGGPSEQFF

v_gene: TRBV27
len: 17
CDR3aa: CASSSTLRTGVSYEQYF

v_gene: TRBV20-1
len: 13
CDR3aa: CSATRVGTDTQYF

v_gene: TRBV5-1
len: 15
CDR3aa: CASTLNGARGEKLFF

v_gene: TRBV5-1
len: 17
CDR3aa: CASSPANRAGGNTEAFF

v_gene: TRBV20-1
len: 16
CDR3aa: CSASGLAGGGTGELFF

v_gene: TRBV4-1
len: 17
CDR3aa: CASSNPVGLLSTDTQYF

v_gene: TRBV7-3
len: 15
CDR3aa: CASSLTGTGGTEAFF

v_gene: TRBV10-3
len: 17
CDR3aa: CAISESIGRGRRDTQYF

v_gene: TRBV18
len: 15
CDR3aa: CASSPPGRYQETQYF

v_gene: TRBV5-4
len: 14
CDR3aa: CASSIAGGHNEQFF

v_gene: TRBV9
len: 15
CDR3aa: CASKPLETRDYGYTF

v_gene: TRBV2
len: 16
CDR3aa: CASSASGNYYNSPLHF

v_gene: TRBV6-5
len: 16
CDR3aa: CASSYSKGGAHTEAFF

v_gene: TRBV7-9
len: 13
CDR3aa: CASKQGVTDTQYF

v_gene: TRBV5-6
len: 16
CDR3aa: CASSFGDRFSYNEQFF

v_gene: TRBV5-1
len: 16
CDR3aa: CASSTGRDRGLETQYF

v_gene: TRBV15
len: 14
CDR3aa: CATSSSTGPLEAFF

v_gene: TRBV7-9
len: 12
CDR3aa: CASSPNTYEQYF

v_gene: TRBV3-1
len: 15
CDR3aa: CASSPGLAGFHEQFF

v_gene: TRBV5-1
len: 15
CDR3aa: CASGQGAQGTDTQYF

v_gene: TRBV19
len: 14
CDR3aa: CASSMLGQQETQYF

v_gene: TRBV6-1
len: 13
CDR3aa: CASRGETGQPQHF

v_gene: TRBV4-3
len: 15
CDR3aa: CASSQGWRAYNEQFF

v_gene: TRBV7-2
len: 16
CDR3aa: CASSLVGPQGTDTQYF

v_gene: TRBV3-1
len: 17
CDR3aa: CASSLLLVSGRQETQYF

v_gene: TRBV7-9
len: 13
CDR3aa: CASSWTGLDGYTF

v_gene: TRBV5-1
len: 16
CDR3aa: CASSLGFGGTQETQYF

v_gene: TRBV2
len: 12
CDR3aa: CASSERGTEAFF

v_gene: TRBV7-3
len: 13
CDR3aa: CASSSKNTGELFF

v_gene: TRBV7-2
len: 15
CDR3aa: CASSLGLAGNYEQYF

v_gene: TRBV25-1
len: 12
CDR3aa: CASTGLPETQYF

v_gene: TRBV11-2
len: 16
CDR3aa: CASSSLRDRGFHGYTF

v_gene: TRBV6-5
len: 14
CDR3aa: CASWAGVYQETQYF

v_gene: TRBV12-3/TRBV12-4
len: 14
CDR3aa: CASGLGPHNSPLHF

v_gene: TRBV5-1
len: 10
CDR3aa: CSPWGYEQYF

v_gene: TRBV5-6
len: 13
CDR3aa: CASSSGPFNTIYF

v_gene: TRBV2
len: 16
CDR3aa: CASSGTGGARAGELFF

v_gene: TRBV7-6
len: 16
CDR3aa: CASSLAGTGGATEAFF

v_gene: TRBV15
len: 13
CDR3aa: CATSSGPLSDAFF

v_gene: TRBV3-1
len: 14
CDR3aa: CASSQEGGGTEAFF

v_gene: TRBV18
len: 15
CDR3aa: CASSPTWSRDGEQYF

v_gene: TRBV7-9
len: 11
CDR3aa: CASSGPQEQFF

v_gene: TRBV5-4
len: 14
CDR3aa: CASSSALNPYEQYF

v_gene: TRBV28
len: 14
CDR3aa: CAGSRGDRLHEQYF

v_gene: TRBV7-9
len: 14
CDR3aa: CASSYEVTGNTIYF

v_gene: TRBV12-5
len: 12
CDR3aa: CASGPGVQPQHF